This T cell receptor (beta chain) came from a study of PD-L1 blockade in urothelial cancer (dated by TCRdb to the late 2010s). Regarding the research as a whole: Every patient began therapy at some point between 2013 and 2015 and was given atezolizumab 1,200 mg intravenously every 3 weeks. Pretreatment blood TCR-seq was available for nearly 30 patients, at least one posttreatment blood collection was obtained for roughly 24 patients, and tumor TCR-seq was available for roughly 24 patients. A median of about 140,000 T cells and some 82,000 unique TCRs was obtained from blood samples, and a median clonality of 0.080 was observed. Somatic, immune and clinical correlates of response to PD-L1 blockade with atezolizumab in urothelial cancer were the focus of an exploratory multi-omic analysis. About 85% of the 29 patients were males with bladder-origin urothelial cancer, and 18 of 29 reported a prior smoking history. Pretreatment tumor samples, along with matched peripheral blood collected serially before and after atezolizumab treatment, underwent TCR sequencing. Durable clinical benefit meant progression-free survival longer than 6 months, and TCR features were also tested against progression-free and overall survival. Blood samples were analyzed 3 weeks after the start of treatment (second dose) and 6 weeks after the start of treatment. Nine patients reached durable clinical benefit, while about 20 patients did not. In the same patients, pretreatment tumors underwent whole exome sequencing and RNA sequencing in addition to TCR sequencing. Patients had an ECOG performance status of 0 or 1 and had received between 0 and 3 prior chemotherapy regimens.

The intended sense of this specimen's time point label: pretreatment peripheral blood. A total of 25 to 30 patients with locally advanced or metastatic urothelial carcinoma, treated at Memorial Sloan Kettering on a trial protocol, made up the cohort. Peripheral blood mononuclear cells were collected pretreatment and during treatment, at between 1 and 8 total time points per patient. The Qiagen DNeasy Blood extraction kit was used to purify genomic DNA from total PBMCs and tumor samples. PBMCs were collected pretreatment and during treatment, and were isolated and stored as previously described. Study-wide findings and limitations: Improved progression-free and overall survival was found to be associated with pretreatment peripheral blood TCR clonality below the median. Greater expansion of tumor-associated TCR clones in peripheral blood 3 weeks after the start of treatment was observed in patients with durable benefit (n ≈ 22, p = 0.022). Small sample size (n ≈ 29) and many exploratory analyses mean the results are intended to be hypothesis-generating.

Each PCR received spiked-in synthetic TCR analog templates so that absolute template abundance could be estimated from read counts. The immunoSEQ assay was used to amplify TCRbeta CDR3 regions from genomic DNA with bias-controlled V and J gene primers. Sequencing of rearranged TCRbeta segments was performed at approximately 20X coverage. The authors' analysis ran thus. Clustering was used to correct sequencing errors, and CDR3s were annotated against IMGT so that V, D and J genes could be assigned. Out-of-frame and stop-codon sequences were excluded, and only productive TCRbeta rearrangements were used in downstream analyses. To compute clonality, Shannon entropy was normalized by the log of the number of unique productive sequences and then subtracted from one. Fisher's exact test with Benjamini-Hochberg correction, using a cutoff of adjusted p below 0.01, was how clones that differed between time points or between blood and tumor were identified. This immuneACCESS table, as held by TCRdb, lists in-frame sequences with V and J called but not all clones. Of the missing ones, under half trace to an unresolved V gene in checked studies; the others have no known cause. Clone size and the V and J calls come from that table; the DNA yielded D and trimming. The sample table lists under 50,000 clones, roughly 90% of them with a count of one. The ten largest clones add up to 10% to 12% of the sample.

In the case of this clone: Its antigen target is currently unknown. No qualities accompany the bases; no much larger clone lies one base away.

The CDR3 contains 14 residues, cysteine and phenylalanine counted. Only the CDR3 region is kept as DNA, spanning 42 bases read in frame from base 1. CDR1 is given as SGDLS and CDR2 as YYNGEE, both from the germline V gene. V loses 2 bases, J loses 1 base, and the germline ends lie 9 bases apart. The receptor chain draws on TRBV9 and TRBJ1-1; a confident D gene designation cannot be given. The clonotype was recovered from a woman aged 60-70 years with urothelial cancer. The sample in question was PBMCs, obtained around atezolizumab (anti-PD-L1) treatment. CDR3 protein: CASSVLPGNTEAFF. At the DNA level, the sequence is TGTGCCAGCAGCGTCCTACCTGGGAACACTGAAGCTTTCTTT.